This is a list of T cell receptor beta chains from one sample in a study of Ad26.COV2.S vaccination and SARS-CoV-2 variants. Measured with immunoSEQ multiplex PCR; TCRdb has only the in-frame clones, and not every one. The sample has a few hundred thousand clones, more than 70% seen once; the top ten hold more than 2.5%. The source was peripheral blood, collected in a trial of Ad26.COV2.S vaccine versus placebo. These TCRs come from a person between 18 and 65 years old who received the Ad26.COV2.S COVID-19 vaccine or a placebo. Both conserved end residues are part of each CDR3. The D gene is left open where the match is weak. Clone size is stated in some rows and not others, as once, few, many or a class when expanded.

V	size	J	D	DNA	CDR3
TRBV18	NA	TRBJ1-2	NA	TGTGCCAGCTCACCACCGGAGGGGCCGGAGGCTGGCTACACCTTC	CASSPPEGPEAGYTF
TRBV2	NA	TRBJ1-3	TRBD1	TGTGCCAGCGGGACAGATGGAAACACCATATATTTT	CASGTDGNTIYF
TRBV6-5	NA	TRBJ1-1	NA	TGTGCCAGCAGTTACGACCCTATAGGACTCAAGGGGGCTTTCTTT	CASSYDPIGLKGAFF
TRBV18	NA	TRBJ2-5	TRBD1	TGTGCCAGCTCCCCAGGCAGGGGGTTCCAAGAGACCCAGTACTTC	CASSPGRGFQETQYF
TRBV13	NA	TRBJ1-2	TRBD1	TGTGCCAGCAGCTCCCGACCCGGGACAGGGTCTTATGGCTACACCTTC	CASSSRPGTGSYGYTF
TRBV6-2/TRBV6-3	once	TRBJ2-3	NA	TGTGCCAGCAGTTATACGTTGGGGGGCGATACGCAGTATTTT	CASSYTLGGDTQYF
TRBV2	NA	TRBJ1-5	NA	TGTGCCAGCAGCGGGAGGAGCGACAATCAGCCCCAGCATTTT	CASSGRSDNQPQHF
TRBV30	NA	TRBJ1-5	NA	TGTGCCTGGAGTGTCTGGGGGGGCAATCAGCCCCAGCATTTT	CAWSVWGGNQPQHF
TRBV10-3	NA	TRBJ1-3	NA	TGTGCCATCAGTGGGGGTTACAGGGCCTCTGGAAACACCATATATTTT	CAISGGYRASGNTIYF
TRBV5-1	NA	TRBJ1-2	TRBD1	TGCGCCAGCAGCACGTCCGGGACAGGGGATGGTGGCTACACCTTC	CASSTSGTGDGGYTF
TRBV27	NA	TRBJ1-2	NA	TGTGCCAGCGGCCCCATCGGGGATTCGGGCTACACCTTC	CASGPIGDSGYTF
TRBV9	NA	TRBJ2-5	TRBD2	TGTGCCAGCAGCCTAGGAGGACTAGCGGAAGAGACCCAGTACTTC	CASSLGGLAEETQYF
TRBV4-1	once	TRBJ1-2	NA	TGCGCCAGCAGCCACCCCGAGGGGTTTCGCGGCTACACCTTC	CASSHPEGFRGYTF
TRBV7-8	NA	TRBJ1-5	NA	TGTGCCAGCAGCTTTTTAGGGGCGGGGGGAAATCAGCCCCAGCATTTT	CASSFLGAGGNQPQHF
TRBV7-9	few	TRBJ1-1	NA	TGTGCCAGCAGCTTAGGGGAGTGGACTGAAGCTTTCTTT	CASSLGEWTEAFF
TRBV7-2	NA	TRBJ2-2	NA	TGTGCCAGCAGCTTAGTTTTCCAGCTTGCCGGGGAGCTGTTTTTT	CASSLVFQLAGELFF
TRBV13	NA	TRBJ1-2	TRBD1	TGTGCCAGCAGCCTGGGACAGGGACGAGGCTACACCTTC	CASSLGQGRGYTF
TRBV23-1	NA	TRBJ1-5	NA	TGCGCCAGCAGTCACCCCTTCGAAGGGGGGAATCAGCCCCAGCATTTT	CASSHPFEGGNQPQHF